The clone carrying this TCR beta chain was detected only a few times. Its antigen remains unknown. Researchers took RNA transcripts and amplified the TCR beta CDR3 regions from them. Initially, a first-round RT-PCR of the TCR CDR3 employed the HTBI primer set. TCRdb redid the calling of the multiplex PCR reads with MiXCR, one entry per CDR3 protein. The sample carries 500,000 to 800,000 distinct CDR3 sequences, approximately 15% recorded once. Diagnostic decisions used clinical symptoms, serum thyroxine and TRAb, thyroid ultrasound and orbital computed tomography. The sample belongs to a study of T cells in Graves' hyperthyroidism and ophthalmopathy. Germline lookup yields CDR1 MNHEY and CDR2 SMNVEV (reference sequence). Trimming took off 3 bases at V and 14 bases at J, with 15 bases between the two ends. The CDR3 runs to 12 residues. Findings and caveats of the study: Most thyroid clonotypes expanded above 0.001 were also detected in blood.

The sequence was collected from a woman aged 50 to 65 with Graves' ophthalmopathy. Sample: blood. The rearrangement links TRBV27 to TRBJ2-3; possible D gene TRBD2, 6 bases. The CDR3 spells CASSLSRDFWYF. In DNA form, the CDR3 reads TGTGCCAGCAGTTTGAGCCGGGACTTCTGGTATTTT.